These 4 T cell receptor beta chains originate from one sample sequenced in a study of T cells expressing NK-cell markers. Reprocessing the 5' RACE reads, TCRdb reports a single entry for every CDR3 protein and omits DNA. Here the sample table reports a few hundred thousand distinct CDR3 sequences. The sequenced sample was blood T cells: a sorted CD56 or NKG2C T cell subset, CD4+ or CD8+ T cells, or bulk PBMC T cells (not recorded which). These receptor sequences come from a man aged 18 to 69 in good health.

The rearrangement uses TRBV5-6 and TRBJ2-5; TCRdb indicates TRBD2, and absent DNA this call remains unverified. In germline, CDR1 is SGHDT, CDR2 YYEEEE. This CDR3 has 15 residues. This CDR3 reads CASSLAPSGLETQYF. The full variable domain, in which reference TRBV5-6 and TRBJ2-5 provide the parts outside the CDR3, is DAGVTQSPTHLIKTRGQQVTLRCSPKSGHDTVSWYQQALGQGPQFIFQYYEEEERQRGNFPDRFSGHQFPNYSSELNVNALLLGDSALYLCASSLAPSGLETQYFGPGTRLLVL.

The chain has TRBV7-9 and TRBJ1-2; TCRdb names TRBD1, which stays unverified in the absence of DNA. CDR1 is SEHNR, CDR2 FQNEAQ, per germline (reference sequence). The CDR3 extends over 14 amino acids. CDR3 sequence reads: CASSLNTGADGYTF. The full variable domain, completed using reference TRBV7-9 and TRBJ1-2, is DTGVSQNPRHKITKRGQNVTFRCDPISEHNRLYWYRQTLGQGPEFLTYFQNEAQLEKSRLLSDRFSAERPKGSFSTLEIQRTEQGDSAMYLCASSLNTGADGYTFGSGTRLTVV.

The chain carries TRBV9 and TRBJ1-4; TCRdb returns TRBD1, unconfirmable since there is no DNA. The CDR3 length is 15 residues. Per the germline V gene, CDR1 is SGDLS and CDR2 is YYNGEE. CDR3 in amino acids: CASSPRQGINEKLFF.

The chain employs TRBV15 and TRBJ2-5; there is no DNA to check the TCRdb D call of TRBD1. This CDR3 comprises 14 residues. The V gene's germline CDR1 is LNHNV and CDR2 YYDKDF (reference sequence). Here the CDR3 reads CATSRDRGPETQYF.